This T cell receptor (beta chain) was captured by sequencing in a study of vaccination effects on CD4 cells after COVID-19. Study at large: PBMC cultures contained two million cells per well, roughly 10 IU/ml IL-2 and about 9.7 ug/ml peptides.

Measured with immunoSEQ multiplex PCR; TCRdb has only the in-frame clones, and not every one. The table lists 35,000 to 40,000 clones, around 76% of them singletons. On this clone: Its antigen is not identified.

The CDR3 length is 16 residues. Per germline, CDR1 SGHNT and CDR2 YYREEE (reference sequence). The junction had 7 bases not matched to a gene; V was cut back by 0 bases and J by 4 bases. Isolating CD4+ T cells followed 9 to 11 days of culture. Having tested negative for nucleocapsid antibodies, the vaccine recipients showed no prior SARS-CoV-2 infection. Half the medium was swapped for IL-2 medium on days 3 and 7. The genes are TRBV5-4 and TRBJ1-2, with TRBD1 identical over 9 bases. The TCR was taken from a human donor who received a COVID-19 vaccine. The sample here was CD4+ T cells from PBMCs cultured without peptide, taken before COVID-19 vaccination. The CDR3 protein is CASSLVGQGSVYGYTF. In nucleotides, the CDR3 is TGTGCCAGCAGCTTGGTCGGACAGGGGAGCGTCTATGGCTACACCTTC.